The 5 T cell receptor beta chains listed next were all sequenced from one sample in a study of cytomegalovirus exposure and HLA in healthy donors. The PCR made use of 60 Vbeta and 13 Jbeta primers. Assay: immunoSEQ multiplex PCR; the TCRdb copy retains only in-frame clones and omits some. Of about 97,000 clones in the sample, 65% to 80% are singletons; the top ten hold 1.5% to 2%. Sequencing was carried out using PBMCs. The receptors stem from a woman aged 40-49 years in good health and CMV-seronegative.

J is TRBJ1-1 and V is TRBV4-1, with 9 bases that match TRBD1. Germline CDR1 and CDR2: MGHRA and YSYEKL. The CDR3 covers 15 residues. After removal of 4 bases from V and 7 bases from J, the junction contained 10 bases not matched to a gene. The CDR3 coding sequence is TGCGCCAGCAGCCGTTACGGATGGACAGGGGATGAAGCTTTCTTT. As protein: CASSRYGWTGDEAFF.

This clone has a handful of counts. The rearrangement joins TRBV5-6 to TRBJ2-7; the D gene is possibly TRBD1 (5 bases). This CDR3 spans 14 amino acids. Trimming took 4 bases from V and 0 from J, leaving 11 bases between them. Germline lookup yields CDR1 SGHDT and CDR2 YYEEEE. CDR3 sequence: CASSNQGFSYEQYF. CDR3 DNA: TGTGCCAGCAGCAACCAGGGTTTCTCCTACGAGCAGTACTTC.

V gene TRBV11-3 combines with J gene TRBJ2-3; possible D gene TRBD2, 6 bases. Trimming pared 3 bases from V and 2 bases from J, leaving 9 bases between. The CDR3 contains 14 residues. Germline V gene lookup returns CDR1 SGHNT and CDR2 YENEEA. This chain's CDR3 is CASSFGGDTDTQYF. The CDR3 DNA is TGTGCCAGCAGCTTCGGGGGAGACACAGATACGCAGTATTTT.

V is TRBV6-5 and J is TRBJ1-1; D unresolved. V was cut by 6 bases and J by 2 bases, with 13 bases left in between. In germline, CDR1 is MNHEY, CDR2 SVGAGI. The CDR3 length is 14 residues. Here the CDR3 reads CASSKAAANTEAFF. The CDR3 DNA sequence: TGTGCCAGCAGCAAGGCGGCAGCAAACACTGAAGCTTTCTTT.

The chain uses TRBV27 and TRBJ2-2, with D possibly TRBD2 on 5 matching bases. The CDR3 length is 14 residues. Germline V lookup: CDR1 MNHEY, CDR2 SMNVEV (reference sequence). V was pared by 5 bases and J by 5 bases, with 12 bases between. CDR3 sequence (DNA): TGTGCCAGCAGTCCCCTGGCGGGTACCGGGGAGCTGTTTTTT. This codes for CASSPLAGTGELFF.